This T cell receptor beta chain derives from a study of blood T cell repertoires in COVID-19. The CDR3 extends over 11 amino acids. The germline V and J ends were trimmed by 6 bases and 11 bases, with 13 bases remaining between them. Germline CDR1 is MNHEY and CDR2 is SVGAGI. In the original analysis: Estimation of nucleated cell counts relied on the amplification of reference gene primers. Data came from immunoSEQ multiplex PCR; TCRdb stores just in-frame clones and leaves some out. V and J calls and clone size follow that table, whereas D and trimming were derived from the DNA. The sample lists around 94,000 clones, around 87% occurring once.

The V gene is TRBV6-5, the J gene TRBJ1-1, with D uncertain. Input material: peripheral blood. The TCR was taken from a woman in her forties or fifties with COVID-19, enrolled during active disease. CDR3 nucleotides: TGTGCCAGCAGCGCTATGGGCCGGGCTTTCTTT. It specifies CASSAMGRAFF.